The TCR beta chain under discussion was sequenced for a study of regulatory T cells in long-lasting Graves disease. Time point specified: persistent/refractory GD, antithyroid drugs over 5 years with positive TRAb. From PBMCs, RNA was extracted and then used to make the TCR library. Construction of the TCR beta libraries employed iRepertoire HTBI primers in conjunction with Arm-PCR of CDR3 regions. In the original processing: Identified segments across samples numbered roughly 62 TRBV and roughly 15 TRBJ. In TCRdb, the multiplex PCR reads were re-called with MiXCR into one record per CDR3 protein. Clone size and V and J calls follow TCRdb, not the original study. Of hundreds of thousands of distinct CDR3 sequences in the sample, around 21% were seen once. The CDR3 contains 16 residues. With 1 base clipped from V and 5 bases from J, the junction kept 6 bases outside the gene matches. Per germline, CDR1 LNHNV and CDR2 YYDKDF (reference sequence).

The clonotype originates from a female donor with Graves disease. The sequences come from peripheral blood mononuclear cells (PBMCs), collected when the disease was refractory, from a patient treated with antithyroid drugs. This chain uses TRBV15 with TRBJ1-5, with TRBD1 matching over 9 bases. The CDR3 spells CATSRARDREDQPQHF. CDR3 in DNA: TGTGCCACCAGCAGAGCCCGGGACAGGGAGGATCAGCCCCAGCATTTT.